A single sample gave rise to the 23 T cell receptor beta chains below, sequenced in a study of blood T cell repertoires in COVID-19. Profiling relied on immunoSEQ multiplex PCR, and the TCRdb table lists in-frame clones only, not all of them. The data hold about 140,000 clones, with over 80% observed a single time. Sequenced input: peripheral blood. These receptors came from a woman in her forties or fifties with acute or convalescent COVID-19.

This clone has just a few counts. This chain uses TRBV2 with TRBJ1-2; perhaps TRBD1 as D (6 bases). Trimming shortened V by 6 bases and J by 8 bases, and 13 bases separated the two germline ends. In germline, CDR1 is SNHLY, CDR2 FYNNEI. The CDR3 has 12 amino acids. Here the CDR3 DNA reads TGTGCCAGCAGCCCCTGGGGGCCCGGCTACACCTTC. It translates to CASSPWGPGYTF.

The CDR3 coding sequence is TGCGCCAGCAGCTTCCGGGCACCCCGGGCGGGGGGCACTGAAGCTTTCTTT. It specifies CASSFRAPRAGGTEAFF. The genes are TRBV5-1 and TRBJ1-1; TRBD1 is a possible D gene (5 bases). The CDR3 has 17 residues. V was shortened by 2 bases and J by 4 bases, with 21 bases between the two germline ends. Germline CDR1 SGHRS, CDR2 YFSETQ. Full variable domain (rest looked up from reference TRBV5-1 and TRBJ1-1): KAGVTQTPRYLIKTRGQQVTLSCSPISGHRSVSWYQQTPGQGLQFLFEYFSETQRNKGNFPGRFSGRQFSNSRSEMNVSTLELGDSALYLCASSFRAPRAGGTEAFFGQGTRLTVV.

The rearrangement uses TRBV6-1 and TRBJ1-2, with D unclear. Deletions cut 5 bases from V and 4 bases from J, with 11 bases between. The CDR3 contains 13 residues. The germline gives CDR1 MNHNS, CDR2 SASEGT. CDR3 in amino acids: CASSTTVFYGYTF. The CDR3 DNA sequence: TGTGCCAGCAGTACCACAGTCTTCTATGGCTACACCTTC.

The chain joins TRBV6-5 to TRBJ1-6; 8 bases agree with TRBD1. CDR3 size: 14 residues. V dropped 2 bases and J dropped 16; count of bases not matched to a gene: 10. The V gene's germline CDR1 is MNHEY and CDR2 SVGAGI. CDR3 sequence reads: CASSYGQGAALLHF. The CDR3 bases are TGTGCCAGCAGTTACGGTCAGGGGGCCGCCCTACTCCACTTT.

CDR3 amino acids: CASSLSESGANVLTF. DNA for the CDR3: TGCGCCAGCAGCCTGTCAGAATCTGGGGCCAACGTCCTGACTTTC. The chain employs TRBV5-1 and TRBJ2-6; no clear D gene. The CDR3 sequence is 15 residues long. V was clipped by 4 bases and J by 1 base, with 9 bases between them. In germline, CDR1 is SGHRS, CDR2 YFSETQ.

The rearrangement uses TRBV27 and TRBJ2-3, with 13 bases aligning to TRBD2. The CDR3 is 17 amino acids. Unmatched junction bases numbered 5, after V lost 5 bases and J lost 0 bases. CDR1 and CDR2 (germline): MNHEY, SMNVEV (reference sequence). CDR3: CASSALTSGGSTDTQYF. The CDR3 bases are TGTGCCAGCAGTGCTCTGACTAGCGGGGGGAGCACAGATACGCAGTATTTT.

This rearrangement joins TRBV14 to TRBJ1-4; the D is unclear. Trimming shortened V by 3 bases and J by 4 bases, and 12 bases separated the two germline ends. The CDR3 length is 15 residues. Germline CDR1 is SGHDN and CDR2 is FVKESK. The CDR3, as DNA: TGTGCCAGCAGCCACCAGGACTGGGGTAATGAAAAACTGTTTTTT. Amino acids: CASSHQDWGNEKLFF.

The rearrangement uses TRBV7-6 and TRBJ1-6, with a weak D call TRBD1 (6 bases). The germline V gene has CDR1 SGHVS and CDR2 FNYEAQ. CDR3 size: 12 residues. V was clipped by 6 bases and J by 12 bases, with 12 bases between them. Here the CDR3 DNA reads TGTGCCAGCAGAGGACAGTCCGGACCCCTCCACTTT. Amino acid sequence: CASRGQSGPLHF.

V gene TRBV19 combines with J gene TRBJ2-7; 8 bases map to TRBD2. The germline V gene has CDR1 LNHDA and CDR2 SQIVND (reference sequence). The CDR3 is 14 amino acids. V lost 6 bases and J lost 2; bases outside the gene matches: 6. CDR3 loop: CASSSGAGAYEQYF. In DNA form, the CDR3 reads TGTGCCAGTAGCAGCGGAGCGGGGGCCTACGAGCAGTACTTC.

The gene calls are TRBV12-3 or TRBV12-4 and TRBJ1-2; D not certain. This CDR3 has 13 residues. Trimming stripped 6 bases from V and 4 bases from J, with 12 bases between. The CDR3 loop reads CASRPGISYGYTF. The CDR3 region has the DNA TGTGCCAGCAGGCCGGGGATCTCCTATGGCTACACCTTC.

This clone was observed once. Sequence at one end of the junction differs from germline and may be a read error. The chain recombines TRBV5-5 with TRBJ2-1; TRBD1 matches at 8 bases. The CDR3 consists of 12 residues. The germline V gene has CDR1 SGHKS and CDR2 YYEKEE (reference sequence). The CDR3 region is CASSQRTGWQIF. The CDR3 region has the DNA TGTGCCAGCAGCCAGAGGACAGGGTGGCAGATCTTC. The variable domain in full, with the rest retrieved from reference TRBV5-5 and TRBJ2-1, is DAGVTQSPTHLIKTRGQQVTLRCSPISGHKSVSWYQQVLGQGPQFIFQYYEKEERGRGNFPDRFSARQFPNYSSELNVNALLLGDSALYLCASSQRTGWQIFGPGTRLTVL.

The CDR3 spells CASSLPRTGTANEKLFF. The CDR3 DNA reads TGCGCCAGCAGCCTACCCCGGACAGGGACGGCTAATGAAAAACTGTTTTTT. J is TRBJ1-4 and V is TRBV5-1; 8 bases line up with TRBD1. The CDR3 runs to 17 residues. The J segment lost 3 bases and the V segment lost 4 bases, leaving 11 bases of the junction unmatched. Germline V lookup: CDR1 SGHRS, CDR2 YFSETQ.

This chain uses TRBV24-1 with TRBJ1-3; D unclear. The germline V gene has CDR1 KGHDR and CDR2 SFDVKD. V gave up 4 bases and J gave up 3 bases, with 3 bases separating them. CDR3 length equals 12 residues. The CDR3 nucleotides are TGTGCCACCAGTGACAATGGAAACACCATATATTTT. It yields the protein CATSDNGNTIYF.

This chain joins TRBV5-4 and TRBJ2-2; D is perhaps TRBD2 (6 bases). Germline lookup yields CDR1 SGHNT and CDR2 YYREEE (reference sequence). This CDR3 region has 17 residues. Trimming took off 2 bases at V and 2 bases at J, with 16 bases between the two ends. The CDR3 nucleotides read TGTGCCAGCAGCTTCGGTTCCGGAGGGAGAAACACCGGGGAGCTGTTTTTT. Its protein product is CASSFGSGGRNTGELFF. The full variable domain, its missing parts supplied by reference TRBV5-4 and TRBJ2-2, is ETGVTQSPTHLIKTRGQQVTLRCSSQSGHNTVSWYQQALGQGPQFIFQYYREEENGRGNFPPRFSGLQFPNYSSELNVNALELDDSALYLCASSFGSGGRNTGELFFGEGSRLTVL.

The rearrangement links TRBV28 to TRBJ2-1; 7 bases are shared with TRBD2. Per the germline V gene, CDR1 is MDHEN and CDR2 is SYDVKM. J lost 4 bases, V lost 4 bases, and 7 bases had no gene match. The CDR3 totals 15 residues. CDR3 DNA sequence: TGTGCCAGCAGTTGGGGCGGGACTACATACAATGAGCAGTTCTTC. Protein product: CASSWGGTTYNEQFF.

This clone has only one observation. This rearrangement joins TRBV27 to TRBJ2-1; 14 bases fit TRBD2. Trimming removed 3 bases from V and 2 bases from J; junction bases left unmatched: 0. This CDR3 region has 16 residues. The germline CDR1 and CDR2 sequences are MNHEY and SMNVEV (reference sequence). The CDR3 nucleotides read TGTGCCAGCAGTTTGACTAGCGGGGGGGCCTACAATGAGCAGTTCTTC. Its protein is CASSLTSGGAYNEQFF.

The chain has TRBV2 and TRBJ1-1; D remains unclear. The germline CDR1 and CDR2 sequences are SNHLY and FYNNEI. This CDR3 spans 13 amino acids. V was pared by 7 bases and J by 2 bases, with 11 bases between. In DNA, the CDR3 is TGTGCCAGCAACCCGCTACCCAACACTGAAGCTTTCTTT. Protein sequence: CASNPLPNTEAFF.

This clone was found once. This sequence joins TRBV19 and TRBJ2-3; weak D call: TRBD2 (6 bases). V lost 4 bases and J lost 0, with 11 bases in between. The germline V gene encodes CDR1 LNHDA and CDR2 SQIVND (reference sequence). This CDR3 spans 15 amino acids. The CDR3 sequence: CASSRRASSTDTQYF. The CDR3 nucleotides are TGTGCCAGTAGTAGGAGGGCATCTAGCACAGATACGCAGTATTTT.

The V call is TRBV6-5, the J call TRBJ2-7; 9 positions agree with TRBD1. Germline-derived CDR1 and CDR2 are MNHEY and SVGAGI. There are 13 residues in the CDR3. Germline trimming cut 4 bases from V and 4 bases from J; bases unmatched to any gene: 2. This CDR3 reads CASSWTGAYEQYF. The CDR3 nucleotides read TGTGCCAGCAGTTGGACAGGGGCGTACGAGCAGTACTTC.

The CDR3 DNA reads TGTGCCAGCAGCCGCGGGACAGGGAGCTATGAAAAACTGTTTTTT. The encoded protein is CASSRGTGSYEKLFF. The chain has TRBV11-1 and TRBJ1-4; TRBD1 agrees at 9 bases. J lost 6 bases, V lost 5 bases, and 7 bases had no gene match. Germline assignment: CDR1 SGHAT and CDR2 FQDESV (reference sequence). The CDR3 covers 15 residues.

This clone was found a few times. The V call is TRBV30, the J call TRBJ1-1; maybe TRBD1 (5 bases). The CDR3 contains 12 residues. Trimming cost V 3 bases and J 10 bases, with 15 bases left between them. Per the germline V gene, CDR1 is GTSNPN and CDR2 is SVGIG (reference sequence). The CDR3 spells CAWRLGRSRAFF. As DNA, the CDR3 is TGTGCCTGGAGGTTGGGGCGCAGTAGAGCTTTCTTT.

This clone was counted between two and nine times. This rearrangement joins TRBV7-8 to TRBJ1-4, with D tentatively TRBD1 (6 bases). Trimming pared 0 bases from V and 8 bases from J, leaving 10 bases between. The CDR3 contains 14 residues. Germline CDR1 is SGHVS and CDR2 is FQNEAQ. The CDR3 region has the DNA TGTGCCAGCAGCTTAGCTCCGGGGGGCGAAAAACTGTTTTTT. Protein sequence: CASSLAPGGEKLFF.

J is TRBJ2-2 and V is TRBV6-1, with 10 bases fitting TRBD1. Germline lookup yields CDR1 MNHNS and CDR2 SASEGT. CDR3 size: 17 residues. Trimming cost V 3 bases and J 6 bases; bases outside gene matches: 10. The CDR3: CASSDSDGQGGPGELFF. In DNA, the CDR3 is TGTGCCAGCAGTGATTCGGATGGACAGGGGGGCCCCGGGGAGCTGTTTTTT.